Reported below is one T cell receptor beta chain. In the original processing: Reference gene primers were amplified, and this amplification served to estimate nucleated cell counts. Some clones are missing from TCRdb's copy, which holds only in-frame ones; the method was immunoSEQ multiplex PCR. That table is the source of V, J and clone size, and D and trimming were worked out from the DNA. This sample yields some 300,000 clones, of which approximately 90% are seen a single time; approximately 2% belongs to the top ten. This CDR3 is 15 amino acids long. Germline CDR1 reads SGHRS; CDR2 reads YFSETQ. Trimming took 4 bases from V and 3 from J; bases not matched to a gene: 7. These data come from a study of blood T cell repertoires in COVID-19. Study information: COVID-19 samples from acute and convalescent phases originated in the United States, Italy and Spain. Sources were T cells, B-cell-depleted T cells, or PBMCs; the material itself was cDNA or gDNA.

The rearrangement joins TRBV5-1 to TRBJ1-1, with 9 nucleotides matching TRBD1. Sequenced sample: peripheral blood. The receptor's source is a young man with active or convalescent COVID-19. CDR3 amino acids: CASSPQGAGDTEAFF. The CDR3 nucleotides are TGCGCCAGCAGCCCACAGGGGGCCGGGGACACTGAAGCTTTCTTT.